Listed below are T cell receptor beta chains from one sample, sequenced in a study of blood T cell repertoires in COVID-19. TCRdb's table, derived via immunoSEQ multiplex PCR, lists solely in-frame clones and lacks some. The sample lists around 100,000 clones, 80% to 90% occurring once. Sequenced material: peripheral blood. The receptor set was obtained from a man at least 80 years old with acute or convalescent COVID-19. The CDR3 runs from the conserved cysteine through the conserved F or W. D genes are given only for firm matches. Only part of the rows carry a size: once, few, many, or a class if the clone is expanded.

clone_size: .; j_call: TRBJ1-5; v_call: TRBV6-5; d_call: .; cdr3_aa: CASSYEGSNQPQHF; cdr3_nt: TGTGCCAGCAGTTACGAGGGCAGCAATCAGCCCCAGCATTTT
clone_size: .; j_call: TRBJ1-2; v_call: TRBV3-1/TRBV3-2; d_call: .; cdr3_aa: CASSQVTRGETNYGYTF; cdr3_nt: TGTGCCAGCAGCCAAGTCACAAGGGGCGAAACTAACTATGGCTACACCTTC
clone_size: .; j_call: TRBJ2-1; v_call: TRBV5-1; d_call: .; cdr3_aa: CASSLVGGVSYNEQFF; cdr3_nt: TGCGCCAGCAGCTTGGTTGGCGGAGTCTCCTACAATGAGCAGTTCTTC
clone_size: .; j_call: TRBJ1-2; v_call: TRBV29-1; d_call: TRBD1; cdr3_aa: CSVERTGASYGYTF; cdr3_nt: TGCAGCGTTGAAAGGACAGGGGCATCCTATGGCTACACCTTC
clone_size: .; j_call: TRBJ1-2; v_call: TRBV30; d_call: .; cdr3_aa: CAWWSVERRSDGYTF; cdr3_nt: TGTGCCTGGTGGTCCGTTGAACGGCGGTCGGATGGCTACACCTTC
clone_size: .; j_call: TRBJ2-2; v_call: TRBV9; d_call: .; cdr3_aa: CASTSRGAGNTGELFF; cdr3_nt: TGTGCCAGCACTTCTCGGGGGGCAGGGAACACCGGGGAGCTGTTTTTT
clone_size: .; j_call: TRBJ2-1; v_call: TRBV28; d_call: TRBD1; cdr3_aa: CASSETGGLSSYNEQFF; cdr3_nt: TGTGCCAGCAGCGAGACAGGGGGGTTGAGCTCCTACAATGAGCAGTTCTTC
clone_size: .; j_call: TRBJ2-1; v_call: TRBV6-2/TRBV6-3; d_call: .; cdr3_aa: CASSYGRETGNEQFF; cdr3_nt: TGTGCCAGCAGTTATGGCCGCGAGACAGGCAATGAGCAGTTCTTC
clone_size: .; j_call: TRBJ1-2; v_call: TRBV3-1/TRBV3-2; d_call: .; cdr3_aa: CASSQGTTNYGYTF; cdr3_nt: TGTGCCAGCAGCCAAGGGACTACTAACTATGGCTACACCTTC
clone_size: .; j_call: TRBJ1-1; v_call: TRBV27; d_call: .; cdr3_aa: CASSRAGAWTEAFF; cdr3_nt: TGTGCCAGCAGTCGCGCGGGGGCTTGGACTGAAGCTTTCTTT
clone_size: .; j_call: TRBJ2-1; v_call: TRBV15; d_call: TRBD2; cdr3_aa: CATSRDAGGPYEQFF; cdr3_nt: TGTGCCACCAGCAGGGACGCGGGGGGGCCCTATGAGCAGTTCTTC
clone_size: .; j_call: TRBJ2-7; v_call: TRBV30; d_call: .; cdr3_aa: CAWDDLPLMYF; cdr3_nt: TGTGCCTGGGACGACTTACCGTTGATGTACTTC
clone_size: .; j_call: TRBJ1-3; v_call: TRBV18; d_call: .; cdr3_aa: CASSEKTGRNTIYF; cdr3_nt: TGTGCCAGCTCAGAAAAAACAGGGAGAAACACCATATATTTT
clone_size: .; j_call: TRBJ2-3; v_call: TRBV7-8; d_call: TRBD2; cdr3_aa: CASSVGLALSTDTQYF; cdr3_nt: TGTGCCAGCAGCGTAGGACTAGCCTTAAGCACAGATACGCAGTATTTT
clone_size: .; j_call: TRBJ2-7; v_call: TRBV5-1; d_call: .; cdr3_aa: CASSSGTGSDEQYF; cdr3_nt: TGCGCCAGCAGCTCCGGAACAGGGAGTGACGAGCAGTACTTC
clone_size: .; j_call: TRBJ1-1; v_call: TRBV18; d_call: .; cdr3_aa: CASSPVTALEAFF; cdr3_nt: TGTGCCAGCTCACCAGTTACAGCTCTTGAAGCTTTCTTT
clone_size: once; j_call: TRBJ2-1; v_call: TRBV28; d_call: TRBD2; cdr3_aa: CASSLTGLAGEQFF; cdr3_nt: TGTGCCAGCAGTTTGACGGGACTAGCGGGAGAGCAGTTCTTC
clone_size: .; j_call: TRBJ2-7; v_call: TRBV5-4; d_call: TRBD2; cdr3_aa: CASSEGTSGRDEQYF; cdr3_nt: TGTGCCAGCAGCGAGGGGACTAGCGGGCGGGACGAGCAGTACTTC
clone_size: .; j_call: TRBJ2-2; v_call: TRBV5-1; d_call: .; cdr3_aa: CASTADREGGELFF; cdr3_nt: TGCGCCAGCACCGCGGACAGGGAGGGCGGGGAGCTGTTTTTT
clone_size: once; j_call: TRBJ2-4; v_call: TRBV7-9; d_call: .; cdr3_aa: CASSLEYGWENAKNIQYF; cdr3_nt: TGTGCCAGCAGCTTAGAGTATGGTTGGGAGAATGCCAAAAACATTCAGTACTTC
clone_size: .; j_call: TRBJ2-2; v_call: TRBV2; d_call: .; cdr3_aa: CASSELRNTGELFF; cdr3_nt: TGTGCCAGCAGTGAACTCCGGAACACCGGGGAGCTGTTTTTT
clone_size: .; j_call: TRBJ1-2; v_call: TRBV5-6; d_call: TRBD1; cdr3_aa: CASSLGGQGYGYTF; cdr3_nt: TGTGCCAGCAGCTTGGGCGGACAGGGGTATGGCTACACCTTC
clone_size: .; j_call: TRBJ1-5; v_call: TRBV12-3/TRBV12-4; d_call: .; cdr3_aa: CASKGSNQPQHF; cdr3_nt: TGTGCCAGCAAGGGGAGCAATCAGCCCCAGCATTTT
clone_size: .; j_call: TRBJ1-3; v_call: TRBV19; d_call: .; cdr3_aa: CASSPVGNTIYF; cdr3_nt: TGTGCCAGTAGTCCCGTTGGAAACACCATATATTTT
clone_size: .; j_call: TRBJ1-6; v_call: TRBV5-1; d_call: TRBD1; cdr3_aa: CASSTGTGPSSYNSPLHF; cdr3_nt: TGCGCCAGCAGCACAGGGACAGGCCCTAGCTCCTATAATTCACCCCTCCACTTT
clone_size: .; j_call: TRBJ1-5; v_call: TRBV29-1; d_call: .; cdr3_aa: CSVELGVGQPQHF; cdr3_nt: TGCAGCGTTGAATTGGGAGTTGGTCAGCCCCAGCATTTT
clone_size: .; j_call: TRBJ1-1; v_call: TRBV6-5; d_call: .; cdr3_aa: CASNRGFASAFF; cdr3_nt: TGTGCCAGCAATCGGGGGTTTGCGTCAGCTTTCTTT
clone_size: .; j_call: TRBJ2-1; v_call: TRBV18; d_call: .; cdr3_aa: CASSPTPLAIAYNEQFF; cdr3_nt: TGTGCCAGCTCACCCACACCCCTAGCGATCGCCTACAATGAGCAGTTCTTC
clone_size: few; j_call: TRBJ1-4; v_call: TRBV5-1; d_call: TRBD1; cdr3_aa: CASSSSGTAKNEKLFF; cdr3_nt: TGCGCCAGCAGCTCCTCCGGGACAGCGAAAAATGAAAAACTGTTTTTT
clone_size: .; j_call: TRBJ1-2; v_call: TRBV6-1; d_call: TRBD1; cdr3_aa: CASSDRTGGSGYTF; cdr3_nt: TGTGCCAGCAGTGATAGGACAGGGGGTTCTGGCTACACCTTC
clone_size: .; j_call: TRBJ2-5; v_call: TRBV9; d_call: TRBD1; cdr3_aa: CASSTLRTGEETQYF; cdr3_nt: TGTGCCAGCAGCACACTCAGGACAGGGGAAGAGACCCAGTACTTC
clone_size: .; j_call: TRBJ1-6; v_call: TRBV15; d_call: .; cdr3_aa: CATSRDGQGNSPLHF; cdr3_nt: TGTGCCACCAGCAGAGATGGTCAGGGTAATTCACCCCTCCACTTT
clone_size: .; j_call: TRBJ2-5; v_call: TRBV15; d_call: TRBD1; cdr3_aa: CATSGRDRPKETQYF; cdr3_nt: TGTGCCACCAGCGGCCGGGACAGGCCCAAAGAGACCCAGTACTTC
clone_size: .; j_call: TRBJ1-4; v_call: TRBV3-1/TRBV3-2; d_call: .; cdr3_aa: CASMEGKEVDEKLFF; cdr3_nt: TGTGCCAGCATGGAGGGGAAAGAGGTTGATGAAAAACTGTTTTTT
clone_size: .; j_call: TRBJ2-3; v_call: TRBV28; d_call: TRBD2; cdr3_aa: CASSSQTSGSTDTQYF; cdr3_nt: TGTGCCAGCAGTTCGCAAACTAGCGGGAGCACAGATACGCAGTATTTT
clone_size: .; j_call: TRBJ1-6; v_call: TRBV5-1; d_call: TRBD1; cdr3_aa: CASSQGTGNSPLHF; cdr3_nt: TGCGCCAGCAGCCAAGGGACAGGGAACTCACCCCTCCACTTT
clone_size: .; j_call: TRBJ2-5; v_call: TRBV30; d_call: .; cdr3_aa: CAWSRQGAETQYF; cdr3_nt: TGTGCCTGGAGTCGGCAGGGTGCGGAGACCCAGTACTTC